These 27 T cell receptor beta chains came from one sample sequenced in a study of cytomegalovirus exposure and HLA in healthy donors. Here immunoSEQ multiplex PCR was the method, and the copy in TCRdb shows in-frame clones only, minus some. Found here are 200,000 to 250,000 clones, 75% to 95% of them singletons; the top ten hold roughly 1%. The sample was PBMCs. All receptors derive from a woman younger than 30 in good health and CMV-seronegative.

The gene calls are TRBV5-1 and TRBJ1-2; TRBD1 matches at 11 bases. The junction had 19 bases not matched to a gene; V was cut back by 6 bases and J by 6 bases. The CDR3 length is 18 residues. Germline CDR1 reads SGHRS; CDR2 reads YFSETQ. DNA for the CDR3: TGCGCCAGCACCGCGAGGACAGGGGGCCCGGTGGTTGTAGATGGCTACACCTTC. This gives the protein CASTARTGGPVVVDGYTF.

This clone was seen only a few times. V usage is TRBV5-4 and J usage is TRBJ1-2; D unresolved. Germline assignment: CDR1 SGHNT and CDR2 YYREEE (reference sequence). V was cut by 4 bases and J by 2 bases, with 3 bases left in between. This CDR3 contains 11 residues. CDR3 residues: CASSANYGYTF. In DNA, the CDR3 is TGTGCCAGCAGCGCGAACTATGGCTACACCTTC.

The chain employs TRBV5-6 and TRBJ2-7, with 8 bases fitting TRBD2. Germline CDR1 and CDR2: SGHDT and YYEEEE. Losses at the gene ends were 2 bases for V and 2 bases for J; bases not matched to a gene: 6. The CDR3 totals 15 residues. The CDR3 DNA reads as TGTGCCAGCAGCTTTTGGGGACTAGACCCCTACGAGCAGTACTTC. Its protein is CASSFWGLDPYEQYF. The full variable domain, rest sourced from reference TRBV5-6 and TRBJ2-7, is DAGVTQSPTHLIKTRGQQVTLRCSPKSGHDTVSWYQQALGQGPQFIFQYYEEEERQRGNFPDRFSGHQFPNYSSELNVNALLLGDSALYLCASSFWGLDPYEQYFGPGTRLTVT.

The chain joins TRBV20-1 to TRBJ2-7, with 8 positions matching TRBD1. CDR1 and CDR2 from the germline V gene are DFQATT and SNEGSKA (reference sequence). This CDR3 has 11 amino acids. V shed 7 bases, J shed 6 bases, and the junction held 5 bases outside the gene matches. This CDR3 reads CSGGQGPEQYF. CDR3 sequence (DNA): TGCAGTGGAGGACAGGGACCCGAGCAGTACTTC.

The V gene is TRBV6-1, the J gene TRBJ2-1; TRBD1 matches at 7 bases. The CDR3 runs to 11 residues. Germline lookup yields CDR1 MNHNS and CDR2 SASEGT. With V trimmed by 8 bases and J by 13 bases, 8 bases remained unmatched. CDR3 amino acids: CASHQTGQQFF. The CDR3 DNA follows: TGTGCCAGCCACCAGACAGGGCAACAGTTCTTC.

As DNA, the CDR3 is TGTGCCAGCAGCCCCAGGGGAACGACAGGGGGCGTTAACTATGGCTACACCTTC. Its translation: CASSPRGTTGGVNYGYTF. The gene calls are TRBV9 and TRBJ1-2; TRBD1 matches 10 bases. CDR1 SGDLS and CDR2 YYNGEE come from the germline V gene. The length of the CDR3 is 18 residues. After removal of 4 bases from V and 1 base from J, the junction contained 13 bases not matched to a gene.

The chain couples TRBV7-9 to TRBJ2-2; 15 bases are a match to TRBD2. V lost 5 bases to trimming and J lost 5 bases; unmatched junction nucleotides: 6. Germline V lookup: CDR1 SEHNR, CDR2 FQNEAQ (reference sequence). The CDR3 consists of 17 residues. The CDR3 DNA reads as TGTGCCAGCAGCACCGGGACTAGCGGGAGGAGGACCGGGGAGCTGTTTTTT. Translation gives CASSTGTSGRRTGELFF. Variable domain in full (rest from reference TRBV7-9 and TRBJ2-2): DTGVSQNPRHKITKRGQNVTFRCDPISEHNRLYWYRQTLGQGPEFLTYFQNEAQLEKSRLLSDRFSAERPKGSFSTLEIQRTEQGDSAMYLCASSTGTSGRRTGELFFGEGSRLTVL.

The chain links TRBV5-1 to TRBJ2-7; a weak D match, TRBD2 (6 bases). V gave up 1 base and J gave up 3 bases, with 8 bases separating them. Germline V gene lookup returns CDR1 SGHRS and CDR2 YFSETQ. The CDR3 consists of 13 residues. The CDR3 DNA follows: TGCGCCAGCAGCTTGACGGGAGACTACGAGCAGTACTTC. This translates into CASSLTGDYEQYF.

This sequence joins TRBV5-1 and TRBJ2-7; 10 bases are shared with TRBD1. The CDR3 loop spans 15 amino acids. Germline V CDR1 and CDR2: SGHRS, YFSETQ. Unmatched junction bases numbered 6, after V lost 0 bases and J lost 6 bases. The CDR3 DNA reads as TGCGCCAGCAGCTTGGGTCCGGGACAGGGGAGCGAGCAGTACTTC. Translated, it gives CASSLGPGQGSEQYF.

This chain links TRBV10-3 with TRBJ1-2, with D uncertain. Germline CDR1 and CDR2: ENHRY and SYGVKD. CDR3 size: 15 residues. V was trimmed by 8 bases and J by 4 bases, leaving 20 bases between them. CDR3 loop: CAISTNPGRAYGYTF. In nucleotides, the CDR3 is TGTGCCATCTCAACTAACCCGGGGAGGGCCTATGGCTACACCTTC.

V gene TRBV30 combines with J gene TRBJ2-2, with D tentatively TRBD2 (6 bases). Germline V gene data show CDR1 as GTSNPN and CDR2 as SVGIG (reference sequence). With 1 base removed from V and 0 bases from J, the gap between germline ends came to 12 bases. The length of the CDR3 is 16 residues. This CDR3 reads CAWSARTKPNTGELFF. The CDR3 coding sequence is TGTGCCTGGAGTGCCAGGACTAAACCGAACACCGGGGAGCTGTTTTTT. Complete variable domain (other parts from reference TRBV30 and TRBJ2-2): SQTIHQWPATLVQPVGSPLSLECTVEGTSNPNLYWYRQAAGRGLQLLFYSVGIGQISSEVPQNLSASRPQDRQFILSSKKLLLSDSGFYLCAWSARTKPNTGELFFGEGSRLTVL.

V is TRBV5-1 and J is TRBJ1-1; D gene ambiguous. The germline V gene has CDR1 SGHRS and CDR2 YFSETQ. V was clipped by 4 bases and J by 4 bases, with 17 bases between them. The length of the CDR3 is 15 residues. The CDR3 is CASSKPMTGGTEAFF. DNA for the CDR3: TGCGCCAGCAGCAAGCCGATGACGGGTGGCACTGAAGCTTTCTTT.

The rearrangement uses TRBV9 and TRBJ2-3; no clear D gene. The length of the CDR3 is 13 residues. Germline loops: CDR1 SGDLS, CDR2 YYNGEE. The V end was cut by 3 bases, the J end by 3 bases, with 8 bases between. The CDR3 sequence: CASSAPVTDTQYF. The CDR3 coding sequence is TGTGCCAGCAGCGCCCCCGTTACAGATACGCAGTATTTT.

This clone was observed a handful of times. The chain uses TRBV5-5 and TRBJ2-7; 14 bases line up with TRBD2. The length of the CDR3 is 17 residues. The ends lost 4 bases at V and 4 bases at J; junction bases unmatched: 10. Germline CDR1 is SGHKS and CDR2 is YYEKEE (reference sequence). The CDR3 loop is CASSPEGTSGRLYEQYF. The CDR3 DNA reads TGTGCCAGCAGCCCAGAAGGGACTAGCGGGAGACTTTACGAGCAGTACTTC.

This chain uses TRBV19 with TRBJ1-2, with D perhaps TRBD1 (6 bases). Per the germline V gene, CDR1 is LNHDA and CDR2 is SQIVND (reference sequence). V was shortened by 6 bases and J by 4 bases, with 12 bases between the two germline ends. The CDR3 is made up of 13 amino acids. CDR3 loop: CASSGQSVYGYTF. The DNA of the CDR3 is TGTGCCAGTAGCGGACAGTCTGTCTATGGCTACACCTTC.

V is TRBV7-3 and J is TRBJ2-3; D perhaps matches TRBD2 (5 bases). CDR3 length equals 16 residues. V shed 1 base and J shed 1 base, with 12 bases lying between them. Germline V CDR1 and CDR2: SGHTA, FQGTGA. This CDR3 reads CASSLSGYGRTDTQYF. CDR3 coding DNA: TGTGCCAGCAGCTTAAGCGGGTACGGGCGCACAGATACGCAGTATTTT.

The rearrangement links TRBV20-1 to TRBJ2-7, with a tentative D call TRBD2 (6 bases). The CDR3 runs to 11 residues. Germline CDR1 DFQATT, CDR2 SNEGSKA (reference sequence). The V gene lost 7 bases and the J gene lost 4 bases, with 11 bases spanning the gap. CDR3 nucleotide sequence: TGCAGTGTCGGGACTGGATACGAGCAGTACTTC. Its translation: CSVGTGYEQYF.

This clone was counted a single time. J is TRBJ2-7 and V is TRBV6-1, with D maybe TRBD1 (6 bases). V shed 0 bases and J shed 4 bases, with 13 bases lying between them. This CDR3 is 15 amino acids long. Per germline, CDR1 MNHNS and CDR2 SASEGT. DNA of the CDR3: TGTGCCAGCAGTGAAGCGCAGGACAGAATATACGAGCAGTACTTC. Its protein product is CASSEAQDRIYEQYF.

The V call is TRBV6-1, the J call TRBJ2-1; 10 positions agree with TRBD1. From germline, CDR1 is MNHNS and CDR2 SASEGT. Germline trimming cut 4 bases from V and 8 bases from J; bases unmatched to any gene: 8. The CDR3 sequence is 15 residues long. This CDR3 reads CASSVGGQGWDEQFF. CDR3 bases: TGTGCCAGCAGTGTAGGGGGACAGGGGTGGGATGAGCAGTTCTTC.

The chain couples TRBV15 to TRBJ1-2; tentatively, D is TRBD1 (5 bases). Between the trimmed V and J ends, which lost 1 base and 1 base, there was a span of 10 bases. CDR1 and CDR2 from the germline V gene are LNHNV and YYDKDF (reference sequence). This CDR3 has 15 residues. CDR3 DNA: TGTGCCACCAGCAGAGGGGGCAGTATTAACTATGGCTACACCTTC. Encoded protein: CATSRGGSINYGYTF.

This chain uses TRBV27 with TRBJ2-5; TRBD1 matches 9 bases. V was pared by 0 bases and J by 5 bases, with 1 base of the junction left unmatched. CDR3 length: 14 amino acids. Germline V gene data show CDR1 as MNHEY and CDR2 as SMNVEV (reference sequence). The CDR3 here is CASSLSGTGETQYF. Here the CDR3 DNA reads TGTGCCAGCAGTTTATCGGGGACAGGGGAGACCCAGTACTTC.

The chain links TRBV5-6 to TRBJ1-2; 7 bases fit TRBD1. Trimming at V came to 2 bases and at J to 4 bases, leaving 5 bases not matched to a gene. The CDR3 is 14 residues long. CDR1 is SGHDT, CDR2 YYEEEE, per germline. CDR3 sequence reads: CASSLGQVAYGYTF. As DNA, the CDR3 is TGTGCCAGCAGCTTAGGACAGGTCGCCTATGGCTACACCTTC.

For the CDR3, the DNA is TGTGCCAGCAGTCCTGCCGGGACAGGGCACAATGAGCAGTTCTTC. It codes for CASSPAGTGHNEQFF. The V gene is TRBV28, the J gene TRBJ2-1, with 9 bases lining up with TRBD1. V shed 5 bases and J 5 bases; nucleotides not matched to a gene: 7. The CDR3 contains 15 residues. Germline CDR1 reads MDHEN; CDR2 reads SYDVKM.

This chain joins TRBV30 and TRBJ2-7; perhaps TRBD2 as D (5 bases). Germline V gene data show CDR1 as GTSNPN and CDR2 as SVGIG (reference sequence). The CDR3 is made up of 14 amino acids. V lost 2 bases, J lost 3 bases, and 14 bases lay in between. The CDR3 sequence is CAWSLRELSYEQYF. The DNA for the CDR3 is TGTGCCTGGAGTTTGAGGGAACTGAGCTACGAGCAGTACTTC. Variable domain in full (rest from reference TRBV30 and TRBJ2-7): SQTIHQWPATLVQPVGSPLSLECTVEGTSNPNLYWYRQAAGRGLQLLFYSVGIGQISSEVPQNLSASRPQDRQFILSSKKLLLSDSGFYLCAWSLRELSYEQYFGPGTRLTVT.

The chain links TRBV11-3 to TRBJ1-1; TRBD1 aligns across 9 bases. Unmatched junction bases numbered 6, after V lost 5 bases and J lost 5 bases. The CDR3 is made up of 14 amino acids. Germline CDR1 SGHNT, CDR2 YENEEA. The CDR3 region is CASSRTGTGTEAFF. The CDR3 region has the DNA TGTGCCAGCAGCCGAACCGGGACAGGGACTGAAGCTTTCTTT. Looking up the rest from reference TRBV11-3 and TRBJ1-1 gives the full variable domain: EAGVVQSPRYKIIEKKQPVAFWCNPISGHNTLYWYLQNLGQGPELLIRYENEEAVDDSQLPKDRFSAERLKGVDSTLKIQPAELGDSAVYLCASSRTGTGTEAFFGQGTRLTVV.

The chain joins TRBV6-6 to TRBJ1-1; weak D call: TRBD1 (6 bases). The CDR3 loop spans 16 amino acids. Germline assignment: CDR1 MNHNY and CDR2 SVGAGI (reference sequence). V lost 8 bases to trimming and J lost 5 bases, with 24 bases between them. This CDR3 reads CASVRAGGAWETEAFF. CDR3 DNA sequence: TGTGCCAGCGTCCGGGCGGGGGGCGCGTGGGAGACTGAAGCTTTCTTT.

DNA for the CDR3: TGTGCCAGCAGAGTGGGACAGATGAACACCGGGGAGCTGTTTTTT. Amino acid sequence: CASRVGQMNTGELFF. The chain couples TRBV6-5 to TRBJ2-2; 7 bases fit TRBD1. CDR1 MNHEY and CDR2 SVGAGI come from the germline V gene. The CDR3 totals 15 residues. V was pared by 6 bases and J by 1 base, with 5 bases of the junction left unmatched.